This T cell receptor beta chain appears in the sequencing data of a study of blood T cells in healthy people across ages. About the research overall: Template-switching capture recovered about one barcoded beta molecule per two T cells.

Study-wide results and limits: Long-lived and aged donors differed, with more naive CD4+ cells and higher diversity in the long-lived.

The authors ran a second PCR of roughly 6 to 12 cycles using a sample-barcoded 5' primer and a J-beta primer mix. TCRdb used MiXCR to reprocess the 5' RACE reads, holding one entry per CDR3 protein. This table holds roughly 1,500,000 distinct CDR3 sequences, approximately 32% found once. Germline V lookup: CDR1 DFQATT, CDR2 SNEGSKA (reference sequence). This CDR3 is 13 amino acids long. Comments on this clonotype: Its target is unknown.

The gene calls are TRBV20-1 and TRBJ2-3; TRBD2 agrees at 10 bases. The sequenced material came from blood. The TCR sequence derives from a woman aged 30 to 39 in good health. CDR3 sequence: CNAVAGGTDTQYF. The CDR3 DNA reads TGCAACGCTGTAGCGGGGGGAACAGATACGCAGTATTTT.